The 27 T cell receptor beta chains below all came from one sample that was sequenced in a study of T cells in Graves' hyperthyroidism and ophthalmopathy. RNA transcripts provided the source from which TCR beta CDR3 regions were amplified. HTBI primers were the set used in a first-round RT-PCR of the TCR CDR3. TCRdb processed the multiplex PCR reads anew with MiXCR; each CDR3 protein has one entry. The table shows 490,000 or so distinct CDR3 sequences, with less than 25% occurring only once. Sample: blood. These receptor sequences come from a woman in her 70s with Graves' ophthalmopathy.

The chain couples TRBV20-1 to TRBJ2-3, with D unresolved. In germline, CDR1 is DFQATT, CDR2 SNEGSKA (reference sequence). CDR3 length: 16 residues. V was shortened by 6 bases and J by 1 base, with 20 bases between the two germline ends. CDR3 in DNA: TGCAGTGCCACCTCTGTGAGCCCTGAGGGCACAGATACGCAGTATTTT. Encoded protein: CSATSVSPEGTDTQYF.

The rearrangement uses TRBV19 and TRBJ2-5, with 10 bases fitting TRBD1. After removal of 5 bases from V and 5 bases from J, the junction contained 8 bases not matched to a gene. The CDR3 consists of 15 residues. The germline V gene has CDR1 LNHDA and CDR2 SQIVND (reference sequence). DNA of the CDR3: TGTGCCAGTAGTCTCAGACAGGGGGCTTCGGAGACCCAGTACTTC. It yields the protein CASSLRQGASETQYF.

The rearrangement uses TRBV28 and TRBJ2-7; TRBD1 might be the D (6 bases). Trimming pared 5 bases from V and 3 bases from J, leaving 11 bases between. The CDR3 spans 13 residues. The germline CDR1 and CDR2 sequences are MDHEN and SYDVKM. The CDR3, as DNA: TGTGCCAGCAGTAGGGGACATTTCTACGAGCAGTACTTC. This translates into CASSRGHFYEQYF.

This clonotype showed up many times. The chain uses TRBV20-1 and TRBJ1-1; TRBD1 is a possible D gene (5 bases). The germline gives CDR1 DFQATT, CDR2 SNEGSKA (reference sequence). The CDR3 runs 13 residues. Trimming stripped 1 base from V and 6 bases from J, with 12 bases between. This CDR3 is CSARGKVGAEAFF. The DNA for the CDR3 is TGCAGTGCTAGAGGGAAGGTGGGGGCTGAAGCTTTCTTT.

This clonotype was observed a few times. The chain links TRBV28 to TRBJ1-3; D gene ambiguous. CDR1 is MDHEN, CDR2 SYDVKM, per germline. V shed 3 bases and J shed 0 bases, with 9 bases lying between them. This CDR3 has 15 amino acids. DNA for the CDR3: TGTGCCAGCAGTTTGGACCTAGGCTCTGGAAACACCATATATTTT. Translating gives CASSLDLGSGNTIYF.

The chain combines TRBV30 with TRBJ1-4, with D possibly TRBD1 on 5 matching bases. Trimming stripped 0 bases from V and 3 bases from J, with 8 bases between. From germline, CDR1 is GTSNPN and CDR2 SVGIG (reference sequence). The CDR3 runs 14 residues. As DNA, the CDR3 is TGTGCCTGGAGTGTAAAAGGGGCTAATGAAAAACTGTTTTTT. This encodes CAWSVKGANEKLFF. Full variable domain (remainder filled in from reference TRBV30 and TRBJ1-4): SQTIHQWPATLVQPVGSPLSLECTVEGTSNPNLYWYRQAAGRGLQLLFYSVGIGQISSEVPQNLSASRPQDRQFILSSKKLLLSDSGFYLCAWSVKGANEKLFFGSGTQLSVL.

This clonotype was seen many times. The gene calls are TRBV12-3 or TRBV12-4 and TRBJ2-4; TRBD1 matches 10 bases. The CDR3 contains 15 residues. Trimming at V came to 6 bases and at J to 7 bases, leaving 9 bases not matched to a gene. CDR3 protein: CASRGTGVTGNIQYF. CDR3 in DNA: TGTGCCAGCAGGGGGACAGGGGTGACGGGGAACATTCAGTACTTC.

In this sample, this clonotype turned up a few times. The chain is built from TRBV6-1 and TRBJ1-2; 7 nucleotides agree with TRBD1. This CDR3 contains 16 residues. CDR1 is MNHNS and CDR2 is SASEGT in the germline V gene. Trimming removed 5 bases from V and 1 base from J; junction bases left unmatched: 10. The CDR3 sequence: CASSQTAGTVNYGYTF. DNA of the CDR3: TGTGCCAGCAGTCAGACTGCCGGGACAGTTAACTATGGCTACACCTTC.

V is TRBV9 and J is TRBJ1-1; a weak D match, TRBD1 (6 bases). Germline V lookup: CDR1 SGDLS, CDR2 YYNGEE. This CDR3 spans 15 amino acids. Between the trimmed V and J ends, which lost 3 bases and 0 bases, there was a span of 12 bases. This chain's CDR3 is CASSALTGMNTEAFF. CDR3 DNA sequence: TGTGCCAGCAGCGCCCTGACAGGCATGAACACTGAAGCTTTCTTT.

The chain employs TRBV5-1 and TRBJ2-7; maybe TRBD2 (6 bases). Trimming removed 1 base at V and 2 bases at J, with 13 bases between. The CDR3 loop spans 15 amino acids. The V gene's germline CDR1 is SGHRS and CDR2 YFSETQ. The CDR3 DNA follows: TGCGCCAGCAGCTTGCTTAGCGGTCCTACCTACGAGCAGTACTTC. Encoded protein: CASSLLSGPTYEQYF.

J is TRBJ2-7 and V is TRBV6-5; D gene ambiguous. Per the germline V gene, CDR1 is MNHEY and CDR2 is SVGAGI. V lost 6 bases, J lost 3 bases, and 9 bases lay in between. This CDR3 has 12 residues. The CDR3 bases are TGTGCCAGCAGAGCTCCAGACTACGAGCAGTACTTC. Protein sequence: CASRAPDYEQYF.

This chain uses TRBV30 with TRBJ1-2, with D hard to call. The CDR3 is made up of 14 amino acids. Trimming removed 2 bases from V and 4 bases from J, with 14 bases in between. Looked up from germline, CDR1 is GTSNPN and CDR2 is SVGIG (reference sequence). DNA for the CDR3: TGTGCCTGGAGTCCAGGACCTTCCAGCTATGGCTACACCTTC. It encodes CAWSPGPSSYGYTF.

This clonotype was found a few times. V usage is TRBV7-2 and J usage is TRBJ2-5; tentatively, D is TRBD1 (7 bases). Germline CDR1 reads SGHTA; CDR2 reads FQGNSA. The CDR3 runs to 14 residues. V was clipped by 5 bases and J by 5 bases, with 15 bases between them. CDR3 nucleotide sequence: TGTGCCAGCAGCCTCCAGGGGGGTGCGGAGACCCAGTACTTC. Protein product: CASSLQGGAETQYF.

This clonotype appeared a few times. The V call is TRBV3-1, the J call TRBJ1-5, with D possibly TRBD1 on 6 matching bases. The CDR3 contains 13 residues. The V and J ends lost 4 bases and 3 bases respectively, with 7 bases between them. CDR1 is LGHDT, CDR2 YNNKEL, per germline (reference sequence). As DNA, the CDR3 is TGTGCCAGCAGCCGGGGGGCCAATCAGCCCCAGCATTTT. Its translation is CASSRGANQPQHF. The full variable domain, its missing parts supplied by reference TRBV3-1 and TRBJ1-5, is DTAVSQTPKYLVTQMGNDKSIKCEQNLGHDTMYWYKQDSKKFLKIMFSYNNKELIINETVPNRFSPKSPDKAHLNLHINSLELGDSAVYFCASSRGANQPQHFGDGTRLSIL.

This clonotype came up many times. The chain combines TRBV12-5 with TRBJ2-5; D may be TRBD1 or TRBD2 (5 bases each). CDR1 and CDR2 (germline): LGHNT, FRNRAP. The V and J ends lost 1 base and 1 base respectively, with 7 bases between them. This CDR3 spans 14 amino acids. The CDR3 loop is CASGLGGVQETQYF. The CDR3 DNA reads TGTGCTAGTGGTTTGGGAGGGGTCCAAGAGACCCAGTACTTC. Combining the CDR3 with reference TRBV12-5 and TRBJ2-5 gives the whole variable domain DARVTQTPRHKVTEMGQEVTMRCQPILGHNTVFWYRQTMMQGLELLAYFRNRAPLDDSGMPKDRFSAEMPDATLATLKIQPSEPRDSAVYFCASGLGGVQETQYFGPGTRLLVL.

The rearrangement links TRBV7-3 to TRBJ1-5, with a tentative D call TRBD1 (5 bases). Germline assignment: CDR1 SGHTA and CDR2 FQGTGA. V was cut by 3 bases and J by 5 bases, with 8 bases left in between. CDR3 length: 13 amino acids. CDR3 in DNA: TGTGCCAGCAGCTTGGGGGTTGATCAGCCCCAGCATTTT. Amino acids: CASSLGVDQPQHF.

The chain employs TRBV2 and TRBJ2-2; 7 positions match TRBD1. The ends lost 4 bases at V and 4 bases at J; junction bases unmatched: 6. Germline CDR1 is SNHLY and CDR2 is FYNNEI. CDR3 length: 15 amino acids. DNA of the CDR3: TGTGCCAGCAGTGTACAGGGGCAGGGCACCGGGGAGCTGTTTTTT. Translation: CASSVQGQGTGELFF. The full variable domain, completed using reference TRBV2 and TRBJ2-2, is EPEVTQTPSHQVTQMGQEVILRCVPISNHLYFYWYRQILGQKVEFLVSFYNNEISEKSEIFDDQFSVERPDGSNFTLKIRSTKLEDSAMYFCASSVQGQGTGELFFGEGSRLTVL.

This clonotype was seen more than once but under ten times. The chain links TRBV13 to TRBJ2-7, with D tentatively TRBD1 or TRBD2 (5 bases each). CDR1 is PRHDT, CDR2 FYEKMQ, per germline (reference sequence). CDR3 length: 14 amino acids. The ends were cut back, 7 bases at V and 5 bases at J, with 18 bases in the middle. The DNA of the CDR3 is TGTGCCAGCACCCCAGGGTGGGGGTCCGACGAGCAGTACTTC. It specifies CASTPGWGSDEQYF. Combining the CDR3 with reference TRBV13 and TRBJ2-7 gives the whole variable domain AAGVIQSPRHLIKEKRETATLKCYPIPRHDTVYWYQQGPGQDPQFLISFYEKMQSDKGSIPDRFSAQQFSDYHSELNMSSLELGDSALYFCASTPGWGSDEQYFGPGTRLTVT.

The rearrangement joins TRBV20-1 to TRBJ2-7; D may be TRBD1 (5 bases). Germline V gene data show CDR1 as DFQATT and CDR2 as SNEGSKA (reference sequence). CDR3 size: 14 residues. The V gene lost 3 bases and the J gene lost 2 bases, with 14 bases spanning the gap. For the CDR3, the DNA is TGCAGTGCTAGGGGCCCAAAGGGGCCCTACGAGCAGTACTTC. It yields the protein CSARGPKGPYEQYF.

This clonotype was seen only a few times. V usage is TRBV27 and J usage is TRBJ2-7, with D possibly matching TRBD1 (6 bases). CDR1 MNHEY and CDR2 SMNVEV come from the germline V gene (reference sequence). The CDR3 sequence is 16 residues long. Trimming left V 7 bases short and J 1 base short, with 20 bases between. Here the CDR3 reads CASNRQVGWPSYEQYF. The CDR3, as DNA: TGTGCCAGCAACAGACAGGTCGGGTGGCCATCCTACGAGCAGTACTTC.

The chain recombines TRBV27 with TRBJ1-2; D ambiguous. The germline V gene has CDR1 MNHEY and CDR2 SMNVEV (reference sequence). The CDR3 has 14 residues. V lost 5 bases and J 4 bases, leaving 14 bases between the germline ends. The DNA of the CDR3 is TGTGCCAGCAGTCGGGGTGAGGGTCGCTATGGCTACACCTTC. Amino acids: CASSRGEGRYGYTF.

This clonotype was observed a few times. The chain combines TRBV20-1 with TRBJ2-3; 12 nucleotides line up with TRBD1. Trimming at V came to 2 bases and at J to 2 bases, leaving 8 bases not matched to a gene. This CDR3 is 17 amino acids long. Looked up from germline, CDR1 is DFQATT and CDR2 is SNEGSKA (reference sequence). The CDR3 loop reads CSARPPPGQGATDTQYF. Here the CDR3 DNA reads TGCAGTGCTAGACCTCCTCCGGGACAGGGGGCCACAGATACGCAGTATTTT.

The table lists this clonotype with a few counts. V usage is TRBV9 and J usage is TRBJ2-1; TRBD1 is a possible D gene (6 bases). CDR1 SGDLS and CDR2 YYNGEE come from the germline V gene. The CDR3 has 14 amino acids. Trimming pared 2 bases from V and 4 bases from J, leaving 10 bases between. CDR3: CASSVGQPYNEQFF. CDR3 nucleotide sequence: TGTGCCAGCAGCGTCGGACAGCCTTACAATGAGCAGTTCTTC.

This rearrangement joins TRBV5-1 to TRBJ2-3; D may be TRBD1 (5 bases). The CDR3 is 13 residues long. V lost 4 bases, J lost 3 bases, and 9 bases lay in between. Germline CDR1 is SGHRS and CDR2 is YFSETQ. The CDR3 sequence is CASSRTPTDTQYF. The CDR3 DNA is TGCGCCAGCAGCAGGACACCTACAGATACGCAGTATTTT.

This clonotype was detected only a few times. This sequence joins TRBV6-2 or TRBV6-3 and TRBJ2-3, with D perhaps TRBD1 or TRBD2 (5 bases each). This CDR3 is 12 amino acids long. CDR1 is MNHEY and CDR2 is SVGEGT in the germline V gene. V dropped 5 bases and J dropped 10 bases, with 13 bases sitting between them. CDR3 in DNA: TGTGCCAGCAGTGAGGGGCCACGGCCGCAGTATTTT. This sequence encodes CASSEGPRPQYF.

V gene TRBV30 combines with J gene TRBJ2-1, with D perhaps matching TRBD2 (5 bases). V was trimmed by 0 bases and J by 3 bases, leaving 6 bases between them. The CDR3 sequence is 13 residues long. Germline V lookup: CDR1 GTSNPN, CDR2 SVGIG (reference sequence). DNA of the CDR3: TGTGCCTGGAGTGTACGGGACTACAATGAGCAGTTCTTC. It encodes CAWSVRDYNEQFF.

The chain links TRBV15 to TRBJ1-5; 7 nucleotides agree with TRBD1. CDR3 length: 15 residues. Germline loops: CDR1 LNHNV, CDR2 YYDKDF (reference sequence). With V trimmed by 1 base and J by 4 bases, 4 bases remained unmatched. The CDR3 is CATSRGTGVNQPQHF. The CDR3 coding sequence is TGTGCCACCAGCAGAGGGACAGGTGTTAATCAGCCCCAGCATTTT. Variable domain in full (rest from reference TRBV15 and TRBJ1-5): DAMVIQNPRYQVTQFGKPVTLSCSQTLNHNVMYWYQQKSSQAPKLLFHYYDKDFNNEADTPDNFQSRRPNTSFCFLDIRSPGLGDTAMYLCATSRGTGVNQPQHFGDGTRLSIL.